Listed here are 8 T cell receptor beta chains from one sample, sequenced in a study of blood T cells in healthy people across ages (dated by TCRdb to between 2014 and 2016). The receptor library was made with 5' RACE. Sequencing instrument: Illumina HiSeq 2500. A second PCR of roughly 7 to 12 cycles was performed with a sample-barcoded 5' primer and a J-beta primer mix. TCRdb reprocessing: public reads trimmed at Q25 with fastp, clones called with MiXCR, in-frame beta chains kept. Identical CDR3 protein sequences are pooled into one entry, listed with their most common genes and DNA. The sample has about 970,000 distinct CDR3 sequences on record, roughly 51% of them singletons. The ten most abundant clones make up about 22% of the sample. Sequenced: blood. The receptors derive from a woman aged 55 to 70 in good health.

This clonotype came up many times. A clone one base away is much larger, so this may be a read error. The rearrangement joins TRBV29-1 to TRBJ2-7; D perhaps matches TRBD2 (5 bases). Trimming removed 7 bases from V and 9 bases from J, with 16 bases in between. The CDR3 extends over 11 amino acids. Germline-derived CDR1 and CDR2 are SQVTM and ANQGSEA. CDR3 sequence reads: CSGELMAGQYF. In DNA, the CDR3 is TGCAGCGGGGAGTTGATGGCGGGGCAGTACTTC.

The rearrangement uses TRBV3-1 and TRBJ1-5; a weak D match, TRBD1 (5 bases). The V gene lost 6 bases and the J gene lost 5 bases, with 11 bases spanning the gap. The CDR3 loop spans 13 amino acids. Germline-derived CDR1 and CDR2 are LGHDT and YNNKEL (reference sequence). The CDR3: CASSKTGDQPQHF. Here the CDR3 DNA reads TGTGCCAGCAGTAAAACGGGGGATCAGCCCCAGCATTTT.

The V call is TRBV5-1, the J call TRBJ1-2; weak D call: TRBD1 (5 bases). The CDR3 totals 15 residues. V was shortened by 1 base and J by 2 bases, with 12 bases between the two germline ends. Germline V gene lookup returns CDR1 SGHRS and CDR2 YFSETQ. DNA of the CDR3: TGCGCCAGCAGCTTGAGGTTGGGGGGAAACTATGGCTACACCTTC. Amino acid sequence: CASSLRLGGNYGYTF.

The CDR3 DNA reads TGTGCCAGCAGCTCGCAGACTAGCGCCCGCTACTCTGATTCGCAGTATTTT. The encoded protein is CASSSQTSARYSDSQYF. The chain carries TRBV7-2 and TRBJ2-3, with 8 bases matching TRBD2. Trimming at V came to 4 bases and at J to 10 bases, leaving 19 bases not matched to a gene. This CDR3 contains 17 residues. CDR1 is SGHTA and CDR2 is FQGNSA in the germline V gene.

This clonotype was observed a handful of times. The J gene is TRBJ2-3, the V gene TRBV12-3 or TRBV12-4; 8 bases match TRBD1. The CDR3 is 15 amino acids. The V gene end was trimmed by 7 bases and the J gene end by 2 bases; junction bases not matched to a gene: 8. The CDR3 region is CASTGQATLTDTQYF. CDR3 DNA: TGTGCCAGCACGGGACAGGCCACCCTCACAGATACGCAGTATTTT.

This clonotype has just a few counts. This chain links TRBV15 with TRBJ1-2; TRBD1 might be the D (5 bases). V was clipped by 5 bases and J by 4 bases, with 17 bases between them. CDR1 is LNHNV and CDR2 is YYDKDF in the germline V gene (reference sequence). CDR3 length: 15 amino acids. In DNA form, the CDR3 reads TGTGCCACCAGCCCCTTTTCGGTTGGGGCCTATGGCTACACCTTC. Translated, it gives CATSPFSVGAYGYTF.

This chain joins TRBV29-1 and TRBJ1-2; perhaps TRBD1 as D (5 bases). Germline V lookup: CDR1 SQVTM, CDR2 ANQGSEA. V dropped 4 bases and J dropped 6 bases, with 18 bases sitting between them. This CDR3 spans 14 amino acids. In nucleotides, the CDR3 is TGCAGCGTTGTGGGGGAGGTAGGGGCAGATGGCTACACCTTC. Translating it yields CSVVGEVGADGYTF.

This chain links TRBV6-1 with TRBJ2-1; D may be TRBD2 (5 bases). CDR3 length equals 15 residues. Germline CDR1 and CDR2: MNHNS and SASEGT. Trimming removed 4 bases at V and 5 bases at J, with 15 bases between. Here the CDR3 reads CASSVTRSGNNEQFF. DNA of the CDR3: TGTGCCAGCAGTGTAACTAGATCAGGTAACAATGAGCAGTTCTTC.